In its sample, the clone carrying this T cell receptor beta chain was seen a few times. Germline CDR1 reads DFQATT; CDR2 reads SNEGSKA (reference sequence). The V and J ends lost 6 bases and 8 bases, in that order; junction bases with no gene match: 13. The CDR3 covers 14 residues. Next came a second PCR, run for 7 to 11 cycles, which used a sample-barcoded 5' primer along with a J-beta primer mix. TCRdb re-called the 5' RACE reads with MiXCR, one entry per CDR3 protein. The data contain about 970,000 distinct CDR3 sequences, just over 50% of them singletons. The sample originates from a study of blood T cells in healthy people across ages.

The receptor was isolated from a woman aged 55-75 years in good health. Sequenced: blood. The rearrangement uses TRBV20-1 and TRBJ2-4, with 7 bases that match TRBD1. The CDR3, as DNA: TGCAGTGCCCCCGACAGGGTTAAGGGGCACATTCAGTACTTC. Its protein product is CSAPDRVKGHIQYF.